This TCR beta chain was recovered during a study of T cell responses to AZD1222 COVID-19 vaccine. Broader study findings: Distributed over spike, vaccine-associated CD4 TCRs predominated at 160-218 and 743-854. Clonal diversity may have been underestimated, and the donors were mostly white British, with more females than males. Baseline seropositivity occurred in only a handful of AZD1222 recipients. Compared with day 0, the breadth and depth of the Spike-specific TCR repertoire rose significantly after two doses of AZD1222.

Details on this clone: Its antigen is undetermined.

Produced via immunoSEQ multiplex PCR; TCRdb's table is partial and in-frame only. The sample records 90,000 to 120,000 clones, roughly 90% being singletons. Germline V CDR1 and CDR2: SGHTA, FQGTGA. With V trimmed by 4 bases and J by 4 bases, 9 bases remained unmatched. CDR3 size: 15 residues. The chain is built from TRBV7-3 and TRBJ1-1; TRBD1 matches 7 bases. The TCR was taken from an adult in good health. The material was peripheral blood, obtained on day 0 of AZD1222 vaccination. The CDR3 region is CASSSQTGRGTEAFF. The CDR3 region has the DNA TGTGCCAGCAGCTCGCAGACAGGGAGAGGCACTGAAGCTTTCTTT. The full variable domain, with the rest looked up from reference TRBV7-3 and TRBJ1-1, is GAGVSQTPSNKVTEKGKYVELRCDPISGHTALYWYRQSLGQGPEFLIYFQGTGAADDSGLPNDRFFAVRPEGSVSTLKIQRTERGDSAVYLCASSSQTGRGTEAFFGQGTRLTVV.